These T cell receptor beta chains were read from a single sample in a study of T cells in localized non-small cell lung cancer. Sequencing was performed with immunoSEQ multiplex PCR; in TCRdb, only in-frame clones are kept and a portion is missing. The profile shows about 33,000 clones, roughly 90% of them singletons. This material consisted of peripheral blood, taken before any cancer treatment. Source of these receptors: a man aged 40 to 75 with stage I lung adenocarcinoma. The CDR3 runs from the conserved cysteine through the conserved F or W. Fields, in order: J gene, D gene, clone size, V gene, CDR3 length, CDR3 DNA, CDR3 protein. The D gene is left open where the match is weak. The listing skips clone size in some rows; elsewhere it reads once, few, many or a size class.

TRBJ1-1,NA,NA,TRBV18,12,TGTGCCAGCTCACAGATGAACACTGAAGCTTTCTTT,CASSQMNTEAFF
TRBJ2-7,TRBD1,NA,TRBV18,16,TGTGCCAGCTCGGGGGGGACAGGGGGCTTCGGCTACGAGCAGTACTTC,CASSGGTGGFGYEQYF
TRBJ2-3,TRBD1,once,TRBV7-9,15,TGTGCCAGCAGCCCAGACAGGGGGCAAGCGGATACGCAGTATTTT,CASSPDRGQADTQYF
TRBJ2-3,TRBD1,NA,TRBV27,15,TGTGCCAGCAGTTTATATTCAGGGGGTACAGATACGCAGTATTTT,CASSLYSGGTDTQYF
TRBJ1-1,TRBD1,NA,TRBV13,15,TGTGCCAGCAGCAACCCCCAGGGGGTGAACACTGAAGCTTTCTTT,CASSNPQGVNTEAFF
TRBJ1-2,NA,NA,TRBV10-2,14,TGCGCCAGCAGTGATCCCCTAACGGGCTATGGCTACACCTTC,CASSDPLTGYGYTF
TRBJ2-7,TRBD1,NA,TRBV27,13,TGTGCCAGCAGTATCCAGGGGGCCTACGAGCAGTACTTC,CASSIQGAYEQYF
TRBJ2-1,NA,NA,TRBV10-3,19,TGTGCCACCATAGACTCCACAACGTTATTAGCGGTCGGGGGCAATGAGCAGTTCTTC,CATIDSTTLLAVGGNEQFF
TRBJ1-2,NA,NA,TRBV19,14,TGTGCCAGTAGTTTGACAAGTTTCGGCTATGGCTACACCTTC,CASSLTSFGYGYTF
TRBJ1-4,NA,NA,TRBV25-1,13,TGTGCCAGCAGGGACTCAACTAATGAAAAACTGTTTTTT,CASRDSTNEKLFF
TRBJ2-3,NA,NA,TRBV2,16,TGTGCCAGCAGTGAAGAGGCGGGGGCTATCACAGATACGCAGTATTTT,CASSEEAGAITDTQYF
TRBJ2-5,TRBD2,NA,TRBV9,16,TGTGCCAGCAGCGCAAGCGGGGGGGCGGCGCAAGAGACCCAGTACTTC,CASSASGGAAQETQYF
TRBJ1-1,NA,few,TRBV5-6,13,TGTGCCAGCAGCTTAACTAGTGTCACTGAAGCTTTCTTT,CASSLTSVTEAFF
TRBJ1-2,NA,NA,TRBV5-1,13,TGCGCCAGCAGCTGGGACAAAAACTATGGCTACACCTTC,CASSWDKNYGYTF
TRBJ2-7,NA,NA,TRBV5-1,15,TGCGCCAGCAGCTTGAGGGCGGATCGACCCTACGAGCAGTACTTC,CASSLRADRPYEQYF
TRBJ1-5,NA,NA,TRBV6-4,15,TGTGCCAGCAGTGAAGGGCCCTATAGCAATCAGCCCCAGCATTTT,CASSEGPYSNQPQHF
TRBJ2-3,TRBD2,NA,TRBV9,17,TGTGCCACCAGCCAGGGGCTAGCGGGGGGATCCACAGATACGCAGTATTTT,CATSQGLAGGSTDTQYF
TRBJ1-5,NA,NA,TRBV2,15,TGTGCCAGCAAAAACAGGGACGGTAGCAATCAGCCCCAGCATTTT,CASKNRDGSNQPQHF
TRBJ2-3,TRBD2,NA,TRBV5-1,16,TGCGCCAGCAGCTACCCTGGGGGGGTCGGCGCAGATACGCAGTATTTT,CASSYPGGVGADTQYF
TRBJ1-5,NA,NA,TRBV19,15,TGTGCCAGTTCTTATGGGGGTAACAGCAATCAGCCCCAGCATTTT,CASSYGGNSNQPQHF
TRBJ1-1,TRBD1,NA,TRBV18,15,TGTGCCAGCTCACCACCGGCAGGGGGAAGGACTGAAGCTTTCTTT,CASSPPAGGRTEAFF
TRBJ1-1,NA,few,TRBV4-1,13,TGCGCCAGCAGCCAAGACAGGGGCACTGAAGCTTTCTTT,CASSQDRGTEAFF
TRBJ1-6,TRBD1,once,TRBV10-3,13,TGTGCCAACCGTGGGACAGGGGGTTCACCCCTCCACTTT,CANRGTGGSPLHF
TRBJ2-1,NA,once,TRBV7-2,12,TGTGCCAGCAGCTTAAACTACAATGAGCAGTTCTTC,CASSLNYNEQFF
TRBJ1-2,TRBD1,NA,TRBV19,17,TGTGCCAGTAGTATCCCGAGAAGGGGGCTAACTAACTATGGCTACACCTTC,CASSIPRRGLTNYGYTF
TRBJ1-2,NA,NA,TRBV5-1,14,TGCGCCAGCAGCTCCCCAGGGGAGACGGGTGGCTACACCTTC,CASSSPGETGGYTF
TRBJ2-7,NA,once,TRBV11-2,12,TGTGCCAGCAGCTTAGCAGGATACGAGCAGTACTTC,CASSLAGYEQYF
TRBJ2-7,NA,NA,TRBV6-1,12,TGTGCCAGCAGTCACGACAGCTACGAGCAGTACTTC,CASSHDSYEQYF
TRBJ2-7,TRBD1,NA,TRBV6-1,14,TGTGCCAGCAGTGTCACAGGGGGCCTCTACGAGCAGTACTTC,CASSVTGGLYEQYF
TRBJ1-4,NA,NA,TRBV9,13,TGTGCCAGCAGGCGGAGCGGAGATGAAAAACTGTTTTTT,CASRRSGDEKLFF
TRBJ2-2,TRBD1,NA,TRBV7-9,17,TGTGCCAGCAGCTTAGGGGGGACAGGGACCCCCACCGGGGAGCTGTTTTTT,CASSLGGTGTPTGELFF
TRBJ1-2,TRBD1,NA,TRBV2,14,TGTGCCAGCAGCACGGGACAGGGATCGGATGGCTACACCTTC,CASSTGQGSDGYTF
TRBJ1-2,TRBD1,NA,TRBV10-2,12,TGCGCCAGCAGTGAGTCGGGACAGGCGCATAAGTTC,CASSESGQAHKF
TRBJ1-1,NA,NA,TRBV5-1,14,TGCGCCAGCAGCTTGGCCCGGTCCAACACTGAAGCTTTCTTT,CASSLARSNTEAFF
TRBJ2-2,NA,NA,TRBV5-8,13,TGTGCCAGCAAGGGGTTAAGAACCGGGGAGCTGTTTTTT,CASKGLRTGELFF
TRBJ2-1,TRBD1,NA,TRBV5-5,14,TGTGCCAGCAGCCGACAGACAGGGGGGGATGAGCAGTTCTTC,CASSRQTGGDEQFF
TRBJ2-3,NA,few,TRBV2,12,TGTGCCGGCAACATGGGGTTAGATACGCAGTATTTT,CAGNMGLDTQYF
TRBJ1-2,NA,few,TRBV10-3,14,TGTGCCATCACTACAACCGGGCAAAACTATGGCTACACCTTC,CAITTTGQNYGYTF
TRBJ1-4,NA,NA,TRBV2,16,TGTGCCAGCAGTAACATCGGGGTTGAATTGGATGAAAAACTGTTTTTT,CASSNIGVELDEKLFF
TRBJ1-6,TRBD1,NA,TRBV19,18,TGTGCCAGTAGTACAGGGGGCGGACAACCGACATCCCTGTCACCCCTCCACTTT,CASSTGGGQPTSLSPLHF
TRBJ1-1,NA,NA,TRBV7-6,13,TGTGCCAGCAGCTTAAGGGCAGGCACTGAAGCTTTCTTT,CASSLRAGTEAFF
TRBJ1-1,NA,once,TRBV7-6,16,TGTGCCAGCAGCTTAGTGCGACAACAGTCACCCGGAGAAGCTTTCTTT,CASSLVRQQSPGEAFF
TRBJ1-2,NA,NA,TRBV5-5,15,TGTGCCAGCAGCTTGTCGGGGTACGGTAACTATGGCTACACCTTC,CASSLSGYGNYGYTF
TRBJ2-7,NA,NA,TRBV5-8,14,TGTGCCAGCAGCCTGAGCGACGGAGCCTACGAGCAGTACTTC,CASSLSDGAYEQYF
TRBJ2-7,NA,NA,TRBV14,16,TGTGCCAGCAGCCAGCCTTGGGGCAGGAAAGTCTACGAGCAGTACTTC,CASSQPWGRKVYEQYF
TRBJ1-2,NA,NA,TRBV30,12,TGTGCCTGGAGTGTGGGGGGTGTTGGCTACACCTTC,CAWSVGGVGYTF
TRBJ1-5,NA,few,TRBV7-8,14,TGTGCCAGCCGAACAGGGTACGGCAATCAGCCCCAGCATTTT,CASRTGYGNQPQHF
TRBJ1-2,TRBD1,NA,TRBV5-1,18,TGCGCCAGCAGCTTAGCCACTCCGTACAGGGGAGCTAACTATGGCTACACCTTC,CASSLATPYRGANYGYTF
TRBJ1-2,NA,NA,TRBV4-1,14,TGCGCCAGCCACCCGGTAGGCGGTAACTATGGCTACACCTTC,CASHPVGGNYGYTF
TRBJ1-1,TRBD1,NA,TRBV7-8,13,TGTGCCAGCACCGGGACAGGGCCCACTGAAGCTTTCTTT,CASTGTGPTEAFF
TRBJ2-3,NA,NA,TRBV9,15,TGTGCCAGCAGCGGAAGACAGATTAGCACAGATACGCAGTATTTT,CASSGRQISTDTQYF
TRBJ1-1,NA,NA,TRBV30,15,TGTGCCTGGAGTGACCCGACAGGCATGAACACTGAAGCTTTCTTT,CAWSDPTGMNTEAFF
TRBJ2-2,TRBD2,NA,TRBV10-1,15,TGCGCCAGCAGTCTGGGGGGGGCGAACACCGGGGAGCTGTTTTTT,CASSLGGANTGELFF
TRBJ1-2,NA,NA,TRBV7-2,15,TGTGCCAGCAGCTTATCCAGGGCGACTAACTATGGCTACACCTTC,CASSLSRATNYGYTF
TRBJ2-1,NA,NA,TRBV7-9,16,TGTGCCAGCAGCTTAAGTGGGGGGCCCTCCTACAATGAGCAGTTCTTC,CASSLSGGPSYNEQFF
TRBJ2-1,NA,NA,TRBV6-5,12,TGTGCCAGCACAGGGTCTCTGGGTGAGCAGTTCTTC,CASTGSLGEQFF
TRBJ2-5,NA,NA,TRBV27,14,TGTGCCAGCAGTCCTGCCGGGATCCAAGAGACCCAGTACTTC,CASSPAGIQETQYF
TRBJ1-1,NA,NA,TRBV1,15,TGCACCAGCAGCCAAGATGGGGGATTGGACACTGAAGCTTTCTTT,CTSSQDGGLDTEAFF
TRBJ1-1,TRBD1,NA,TRBV5-1,18,TGCGCCAGCAGCTTGGGGCGAAGCTTTGGACAGGTAATATTTGAAGCTTTCTTT,CASSLGRSFGQVIFEAFF
TRBJ1-2,NA,NA,TRBV19,12,TGTGCCAGTAGTATAGACAGCTATGGCTACACCTTC,CASSIDSYGYTF